This TCR beta chain was sequenced during a study of CD8+CD57+ T cells in acquired aplastic anemia. Study overall: On average, sorted CD4+ and CD8+ cells gave 3 to 3.5 ug of DNA.

This clonotype was seen many times. Its cognate antigen is unknown. Patients included in sequencing had previously demonstrated CD8+CD57+ cell expansion by flow cytometry. As a group, the patients uniformly had severe acquired aplastic anemia. No patient had been given any therapy when blood was sampled. Researchers used genomic DNA as the template to profile TCR beta VDJ and CDR3. TCRdb redid the calling of the reads with MiXCR, one entry per CDR3 protein. The sample yields about 120,000 distinct CDR3 sequences, 55% to 60% seen once. Regarding the study as a whole: Sharing between patients and controls was observed for twenty-nine CD8+ CDR3 sequences.

The source material was sorted CD4+, CD8+, or CD8+CD57+ T cells (not recorded which) from PBMCs. The receptor was derived from a human donor with aplastic anemia.

The CDR3 DNA reads TGTGCCAGCAGCCAAGGCTACGAGCAGTACTTC. It codes for CASSQGYEQYF. This chain uses TRBV14 with TRBJ2-7; D gene uncertain. V was trimmed by 1 base and J by 3 bases, leaving 1 base between them. This CDR3 contains 11 residues. Germline V CDR1 and CDR2: SGHDN, FVKESK.